The T cell receptor (beta chain) described here comes from a study of cytomegalovirus exposure and HLA in healthy donors. Whole-study context: As released early, the data held 75 million to 90 million unique TCRs from HLA-typed donors. General study results and limits: When presence/absence was analysed, sequencing depth was taken to be roughly uniform across donors. Reportedly, a later analysis found an Asian-associated ancestry cluster had fewer N-insertions than the approximately 640-donor mean. Published work reported that the classifier diagnosed cytomegalovirus status with high specificity and sensitivity.

The PCR contained 60 Vbeta and 13 Jbeta primers. Produced via immunoSEQ multiplex PCR; TCRdb's table is partial and in-frame only. This table has more than 95,000 clones, approximately 80% appearing once. Of note for this clone: Its antigen is currently unknown.

This sequence originates from a woman younger than 35 in good health and CMV-seropositive. The sequencing input was PBMCs.

CDR3 sequence reads: CASTGLGTSGSSEQYF. In DNA form, the CDR3 reads TGTGCCAGCACAGGGCTGGGGACTAGCGGGAGTTCCGAGCAGTACTTC. The chain recombines TRBV2 with TRBJ2-7, with 14 bases that match TRBD2. CDR1 and CDR2 from the germline V gene are SNHLY and FYNNEI. This CDR3 comprises 16 residues. The V segment lost 7 bases and the J segment 6 bases; nucleotides outside the gene matches: 11.